This T cell receptor (beta chain) originates from a study of cytomegalovirus exposure and HLA in healthy donors. The table lists this clone with a count of one. This CDR3 comprises 13 residues. In germline, CDR1 is LNHDA, CDR2 SQIVND (reference sequence). V gave up 6 bases and J gave up 6 bases, with 14 bases separating them. Repertoires were generated with immunoSEQ multiplex PCR, while TCRdb's copy carries only in-frame clones and drops some. The table includes nearly 80,000 clones, 93% detected once. Material for sequencing was PBMCs. The chain joins TRBV19 to TRBJ1-1; D might be TRBD1 (6 bases). The TCR originated in a woman aged 30 to 39 in good health and CMV-seronegative. CDR3 nucleotides: TGTGCCAGTAGGATAATGGGGGCCGCTGAAGCTTTCTTT. Protein product: CASRIMGAAEAFF.